Listed here are 29 T cell receptor beta chains from one sample, sequenced in a study of blood T cell repertoires in COVID-19 (TCRdb year 2020). The library relied on the immunoSEQ multiplex PCR assay. The table comes from immuneACCESS by way of TCRdb, which keeps in-frame sequences with V and J called. Part of the clones is missing from these tables; in studies checked, under half for an unresolved V gene and the rest for unknown reasons. The sample profile shows about 180,000 clones; around 83% of them were found once. The ten most abundant clones make up 2.5% to 3% of the sample. Material for sequencing was peripheral blood. Every receptor here comes from a woman in her twenties or thirties with active or convalescent COVID-19.

This chain uses TRBV9 with TRBJ2-7; TRBD1 aligns across 12 bases. This CDR3 spans 18 amino acids. V dropped 1 base and J dropped 1; count of bases not matched to a gene: 9. Germline values: CDR1 SGDLS, CDR2 YYNGEE. CDR3 nucleotide sequence: TGTGCCAGCAGCGTAAACGGGACAGGGGGCGCCCAATCCTACGAGCAGTACTTC. It encodes CASSVNGTGGAQSYEQYF.

Only one count was recorded for this clone. This sequence joins TRBV9 and TRBJ1-2, with 7 bases fitting TRBD1. Looked up from germline, CDR1 is SGDLS and CDR2 is YYNGEE. Trimming at V came to 2 bases and at J to 5 bases, leaving 12 bases not matched to a gene. This CDR3 comprises 16 residues. DNA for the CDR3: TGTGCCAGCAGCGTCCAGACAGGGTTGATCGATTATGGCTACACCTTC. Translating gives CASSVQTGLIDYGYTF. Supplemented by reference TRBV9 and TRBJ1-2, the full variable domain reads DSGVTQTPKHLITATGQRVTLRCSPRSGDLSVYWYQQSLDQGLQFLIQYYNGEERAKGNILERFSAQQFPDLHSELNLSSLELGDSALYFCASSVQTGLIDYGYTFGSGTRLTVV.

This rearrangement joins TRBV5-4 to TRBJ2-5; TRBD2 matches at 7 bases. The trim removed 4 bases at V and 5 bases at J, leaving 11 bases unmatched. Germline-derived CDR1 and CDR2 are SGHNT and YYREEE (reference sequence). This CDR3 is built from 15 residues. CDR3 nucleotide sequence: TGTGCCAGCAGCAACACTAGGGAGGGAAGGGAGACCCAGTACTTC. Its protein product is CASSNTREGRETQYF.

The rearrangement joins TRBV30 to TRBJ2-3; 8 bases are shared with TRBD2. Germline V gene lookup returns CDR1 GTSNPN and CDR2 SVGIG (reference sequence). This CDR3 region has 14 residues. Trimming took 1 base from V and 6 from J; bases not matched to a gene: 6. The CDR3 DNA sequence: TGTGCCTGGAGTGGATCGGGGGGGGCGGATACGCAGTATTTT. Translated: CAWSGSGGADTQYF.

The rearrangement joins TRBV18 to TRBJ1-4, with D tentatively TRBD1 (5 bases). Trimming removed 4 bases at V and 4 bases at J, with 7 bases between. The CDR3 length is 13 residues. Germline V CDR1 and CDR2: KGHSH, LQKENI. Written as DNA, the CDR3 is TGTGCCAGCTCACAGGGGATTAATGAAAAACTGTTTTTT. This sequence encodes CASSQGINEKLFF.

The chain employs TRBV2 and TRBJ2-3; 7 bases line up with TRBD2. Germline-derived CDR1 and CDR2 are SNHLY and FYNNEI. Trimming removed 8 bases from V and 6 bases from J; junction bases left unmatched: 8. This CDR3 comprises 13 residues. The CDR3 bases are TGTGCCAGCGGGGGGGATCCCAAGGATACGCAGTATTTT. Protein: CASGGDPKDTQYF.

V is TRBV7-9 and J is TRBJ2-7; 7 bases are shared with TRBD2. The junction had 10 bases not matched to a gene; V was cut back by 1 base and J by 4 bases. Germline values: CDR1 SEHNR, CDR2 FQNEAQ (reference sequence). The CDR3 has 16 residues. The CDR3 DNA reads as TGTGCCAGCAGCTTAGAGTACGGGGGGAATCAATACGAGCAGTACTTC. This translates into CASSLEYGGNQYEQYF.

The rearrangement uses TRBV3-1 (or the pseudogene TRBV3-2) and TRBJ1-2; D remains unclear. Germline loops: CDR1 LGHDT, CDR2 YNNKEL (reference sequence). V dropped 0 bases and J dropped 8 bases, with 13 bases sitting between them. This CDR3 contains 14 residues. The CDR3 nucleotides read TGTGCCAGCAGCCAAGAGATAGCTCTCGGGGGCTACACCTTC. This translates into CASSQEIALGGYTF.

The gene calls are TRBV5-1 and TRBJ1-1; the D gene is possibly TRBD1 (5 bases). Germline V CDR1 and CDR2: SGHRS, YFSETQ. V was shortened by 1 base and J by 4 bases, with 11 bases between the two germline ends. The CDR3 contains 14 residues. CDR3 sequence (DNA): TGCGCCAGCAGCTTGTCCGGGGGGACCACTGAAGCTTTCTTT. This codes for CASSLSGGTTEAFF. Variable domain in full (rest from reference TRBV5-1 and TRBJ1-1): KAGVTQTPRYLIKTRGQQVTLSCSPISGHRSVSWYQQTPGQGLQFLFEYFSETQRNKGNFPGRFSGRQFSNSRSEMNVSTLELGDSALYLCASSLSGGTTEAFFGQGTRLTVV.

This sequence joins TRBV4-1 and TRBJ1-5; 7 nucleotides agree with TRBD1. From germline, CDR1 is MGHRA and CDR2 YSYEKL. V lost 5 bases and J lost 4; bases outside the gene matches: 11. The CDR3 is 16 amino acids. The CDR3, as DNA: TGCGCCAGCAGCTCTGCTCCGGGACAGCCGAATCAGCCCCAGCATTTT. This translates into CASSSAPGQPNQPQHF.

This clone showed up just once. V usage is TRBV9 and J usage is TRBJ1-1; no firm D call. The CDR3 covers 13 residues. Germline-derived CDR1 and CDR2 are SGDLS and YYNGEE. The V end lost 4 bases, the J end lost 1 base, and 8 bases lay between the germline ends. The CDR3 DNA reads TGTGCCAGCAGCCCCACACCGAACACTGAAGCTTTCTTT. Protein: CASSPTPNTEAFF.

This chain uses TRBV7-9 with TRBJ1-5; 9 nucleotides line up with TRBD1. The CDR3 is 15 amino acids. Trimming cost V 5 bases and J 6 bases; bases outside gene matches: 8. Germline V lookup: CDR1 SEHNR, CDR2 FQNEAQ (reference sequence). The CDR3 protein is CASSKGTGFGQPQHF. As DNA, the CDR3 is TGTGCCAGCAGCAAGGGGACAGGGTTCGGTCAGCCCCAGCATTTT.

The chain carries TRBV7-9 and TRBJ2-5; possibly TRBD1 for D (6 bases). CDR3 length: 16 residues. V dropped 5 bases and J dropped 3 bases, with 19 bases sitting between them. Germline CDR1 is SEHNR and CDR2 is FQNEAQ (reference sequence). The CDR3 DNA sequence: TGTGCCAGCAGCCGACCCGGACGGACAGCTGAAGAGACCCAGTACTTC. Amino acids: CASSRPGRTAEETQYF.

The V gene is TRBV7-2, the J gene TRBJ2-3; D is uncertain. CDR1 is SGHTA and CDR2 is FQGNSA in the germline V gene. This CDR3 is 15 amino acids long. V dropped 5 bases and J dropped 2 bases, with 14 bases sitting between them. The CDR3 is CASSLYVVPTDTQYF. The DNA for the CDR3 is TGTGCCAGCAGCCTCTACGTGGTCCCCACAGATACGCAGTATTTT.

CDR3 nucleotides: TGTGCCAGCAAATCGGACAGCTCTGGAAACACCATATATTTT. It specifies CASKSDSSGNTIYF. The chain joins TRBV2 to TRBJ1-3, with D possibly matching TRBD1 (6 bases). The germline CDR1 and CDR2 sequences are SNHLY and FYNNEI. The germline V and J ends were trimmed by 7 bases and 0 bases, with 10 bases remaining between them. The CDR3 extends over 14 amino acids.

Only one count was recorded for this clone. This CDR3 reads CSVAGGYDTEAFF. The CDR3 bases are TGCAGCGTTGCGGGGGGCTATGACACTGAAGCTTTCTTT. The chain employs TRBV29-1 and TRBJ1-1, with D possibly TRBD1 on 6 matching bases. Trimming stripped 4 bases from V and 3 bases from J, with 12 bases between. CDR1 and CDR2 (germline): SQVTM, ANQGSEA. The CDR3 contains 13 residues.

This chain joins TRBV27 and TRBJ2-7; 11 bases fit TRBD1. J lost 3 bases, V lost 7 bases, and 5 bases had no gene match. Germline lookup yields CDR1 MNHEY and CDR2 SMNVEV (reference sequence). CDR3 length: 14 amino acids. Here the CDR3 reads CASKRTGGFYEQYF. The CDR3 DNA sequence: TGTGCCAGCAAACGGACAGGGGGCTTCTACGAGCAGTACTTC.

The rearrangement joins TRBV7-9 to TRBJ1-1; TRBD1 might be the D (6 bases). With 1 base removed from V and 6 bases from J, the gap between germline ends came to 15 bases. CDR1 and CDR2 (germline): SEHNR, FQNEAQ (reference sequence). The CDR3 runs 15 residues. DNA for the CDR3: TGTGCCAGCAGCTTAGGTGGGTGGCAGGGGTCTGAAGCTTTCTTT. The encoded protein is CASSLGGWQGSEAFF.

As to this clone: An end of the junction does not agree with germline; a read error may underlie this. J is TRBJ2-7 and V is TRBV5-1, with 11 bases lining up with TRBD2. The CDR3 is 15 residues long. CDR1 and CDR2 from the germline V gene are SGHRS and YFSETQ. The CDR3 region is CASSLDGTSGSATLF. The CDR3 bases are TGCGCCAGCAGCTTGGACGGGACTAGCGGCTCTGCCACGTTGTTC.

The CDR3 reads CASSQPGQGNQPQHF. The CDR3 nucleotides are TGTGCCAGCAGTCAGCCGGGACAGGGGAATCAGCCCCAGCATTTT. The chain is built from TRBV6-5 and TRBJ1-5; 10 bases fit TRBD1. The V segment lost 5 bases and the J segment 4 bases; nucleotides outside the gene matches: 5. Germline CDR1 reads MNHEY; CDR2 reads SVGAGI. There are 15 residues in the CDR3.

This chain uses TRBV7-9 with TRBJ2-4; 9 bases map to TRBD2. Germline trimming cut 5 bases from V and 7 bases from J; bases unmatched to any gene: 3. Germline V CDR1 and CDR2: SEHNR, FQNEAQ (reference sequence). This CDR3 contains 13 residues. The chain's CDR3 is CASSPSGVNIQYF. CDR3 DNA sequence: TGTGCCAGCAGCCCTAGCGGGGTGAACATTCAGTACTTC.

The CDR3 reads CASGLEGVSSPLHF. DNA for the CDR3: TGTGCTAGTGGTCTGGAGGGGGTGAGTTCACCCCTCCACTTT. This chain joins TRBV12-5 and TRBJ1-6; TRBD1 might be the D (6 bases). Trimming removed 5 bases from V and 9 bases from J, with 14 bases in between. Germline lookup yields CDR1 LGHNT and CDR2 FRNRAP. The CDR3 is 14 residues long.

J is TRBJ2-1 and V is TRBV28; 8 nucleotides align to TRBD1. V lost 6 bases and J lost 3; bases outside the gene matches: 10. Looked up from germline, CDR1 is MDHEN and CDR2 is SYDVKM. The CDR3 extends over 16 amino acids. The CDR3 region is CASRQKRTGFYNEQFF. CDR3 nucleotide sequence: TGTGCCAGCAGACAAAAAAGGACAGGGTTCTACAATGAGCAGTTCTTC. Using reference TRBV28 and TRBJ2-1 for the parts outside the CDR3, the full variable domain is DVKVTQSSRYLVKRTGEKVFLECVQDMDHENMFWYRQDPGLGLRLIYFSYDVKMKEKGDIPEGYSVSREKKERFSLILESASTNQTSMYLCASRQKRTGFYNEQFFGPGTRLTVL.

The chain links TRBV18 to TRBJ2-7; 9 bases map to TRBD1. Losses at the gene ends were 4 bases for V and 3 bases for J; bases not matched to a gene: 10. The CDR3 covers 16 residues. CDR1 KGHSH and CDR2 LQKENI come from the germline V gene. CDR3 DNA: TGTGCCAGCTCACTAACCGGGACAGGGAGCTTCTACGAGCAGTACTTC. It encodes CASSLTGTGSFYEQYF.

This rearrangement joins TRBV4-1 to TRBJ2-1; 11 positions agree with TRBD2. Germline lookup yields CDR1 MGHRA and CDR2 YSYEKL. The CDR3 runs 19 residues. V lost 2 bases and J lost 9; bases outside the gene matches: 18. The CDR3 loop reads CASSQSIPIAGGRFGEQFF. For the CDR3, the DNA is TGCGCCAGCAGCCAATCCATCCCAATAGCGGGGGGGCGGTTCGGTGAGCAGTTCTTC.

The CDR3 sequence is CATLRTGSQQETQYF. In DNA form, the CDR3 reads TGTGCCACCCTACGGACAGGTTCCCAACAAGAGACCCAGTACTTC. The V gene is TRBV6-5, the J gene TRBJ2-5; 7 bases map to TRBD1. V dropped 10 bases and J dropped 2; count of bases not matched to a gene: 13. CDR1 and CDR2 from the germline V gene are MNHEY and SVGAGI. This CDR3 comprises 15 residues.

The sample holds one count of this clone. This specimen includes other DNA sequences encoding the same CDR3. The J gene is TRBJ2-7, the V gene TRBV5-1, with D unresolved. In germline, CDR1 is SGHRS, CDR2 YFSETQ. Trimming removed 4 bases at V and 6 bases at J, with 11 bases between. This CDR3 is 12 amino acids long. The CDR3 reads CASSLSGSEQYF. The DNA for the CDR3 is TGCGCCAGCAGCCTGTCCGGGTCCGAGCAGTACTTC.

J is TRBJ1-4 and V is TRBV3-1 (or the pseudogene TRBV3-2); no definite D call. The CDR3 length is 14 residues. V shed 2 bases and J shed 3 bases, with 7 bases lying between them. Germline V gene lookup returns CDR1 LGHDT and CDR2 YNNKEL (reference sequence). The CDR3 nucleotides are TGTGCCAGCAGCCAACGGGGTGCTAATGAAAAACTGTTTTTT. It is translated as CASSQRGANEKLFF.

The V and J genes are TRBV14 and TRBJ1-2; D gene uncertain. The V gene lost 4 bases and the J gene lost 4 bases, with 25 bases spanning the gap. From germline, CDR1 is SGHDN and CDR2 FVKESK. The CDR3 has 18 residues. The CDR3 DNA follows: TGTGCCAGCAGCCCCCCTGGACTGACCCTCTCGCACTCCTATGGCTACACCTTC. Residues: CASSPPGLTLSHSYGYTF.